The present TCR beta chain was sequenced within a study of control samples from healthy donors and cancer patients. Details on this clone: Sequence at one end of the junction differs from germline and may be a read error.

Produced via immunoSEQ multiplex PCR; TCRdb's table is partial and in-frame only. This sample carries 140,000 to 150,000 clones, 91% of them seen once, and the ten largest clones take about 3.2%. Sequences were obtained from blood. The receptor comes from a man younger than 45 in good health.

The CDR3 loop is CASSVGNF. The DNA for the CDR3 is TGTGCCAGCAGCGTAGGGAACTTC. The chain combines TRBV9 with TRBJ1-2; D is ambiguous. Germline CDR1 is SGDLS and CDR2 is YYNGEE. The CDR3 runs 8 residues. Combining the CDR3 with reference TRBV9 and TRBJ1-2 gives the whole variable domain DSGVTQTPKHLITATGQRVTLRCSPRSGDLSVYWYQQSLDQGLQFLIQYYNGEERAKGNILERFSAQQFPDLHSELNLSSLELGDSALYFCASSVGNFGSGTRLTVV.